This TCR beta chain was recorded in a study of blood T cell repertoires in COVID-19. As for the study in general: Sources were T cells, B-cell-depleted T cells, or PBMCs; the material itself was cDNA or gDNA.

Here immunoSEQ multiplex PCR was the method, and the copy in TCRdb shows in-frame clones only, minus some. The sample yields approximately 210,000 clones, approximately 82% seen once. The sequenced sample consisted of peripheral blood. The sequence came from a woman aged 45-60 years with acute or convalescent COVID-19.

The chain's CDR3 is CASSPDSNEKLFF. The CDR3 bases are TGTGCCAGCTCACCAGACAGTAATGAAAAACTGTTTTTT. The genes are TRBV18 and TRBJ1-4; the D gene is possibly TRBD1 (5 bases). Germline lookup yields CDR1 KGHSH and CDR2 LQKENI. The CDR3 has 13 amino acids. Trimming took off 2 bases at V and 4 bases at J, with 5 bases between the two ends.